This TCR beta chain came from a study of T cell changes during pregnancy in multiple sclerosis. Here immunoSEQ multiplex PCR was the method, and the copy in TCRdb shows in-frame clones only, minus some. The data hold about 50,000 clones, with nearly 95% observed a single time. J gave up 11 bases and V 3 bases, and 9 bases lay outside the gene matches. This CDR3 spans 15 amino acids. CDR1 LNHDA and CDR2 SQIVND come from the germline V gene (reference sequence). This TCR was sampled from a female donor with multiple sclerosis, enrolled in a pregnancy study. The source material was CD4+ T cells from peripheral blood mononuclear cells, sampled in the second trimester of pregnancy. The chain joins TRBV19 to TRBJ2-5, with 13 bases fitting TRBD2. CDR3 nucleotides: TGTGCCAGTAGTATCACCCCCGGGACTAGCGGGGAGCAGTACTTC. Protein: CASSITPGTSGEQYF. Complete variable domain (other parts from reference TRBV19 and TRBJ2-5): DGGITQSPKYLFRKEGQNVTLSCEQNLNHDAMYWYRQDPGQGLRLIYYSQIVNDFQKGDIAEGYSVSREKKESFPLTVTSAQKNPTAFYLCASSITPGTSGEQYFGPGTRLLVL.